A single sample is the source of the 10 T cell receptor beta chains below, sequenced in a study of long-term antiretroviral therapy in people with HIV. Version v3.0 of the immunoSEQ assay ran at survey level. Produced via immunoSEQ multiplex PCR; TCRdb's table is partial and in-frame only. The data contain some 22,000 clones, about 88% of them singletons. The specimen comprised unsorted PBMCs, sampled 0.6 years after starting antiretroviral therapy. The receptors derive from a man aged 55 to 70 with HIV.

The V call is TRBV7-9, the J call TRBJ2-2; a possible D gene is TRBD1 (5 bases). Germline V gene sequence: CDR1 SEHNR, CDR2 FQNEAQ (reference sequence). Trimming removed 0 bases from V and 1 base from J, with 6 bases in between. The CDR3 covers 15 residues. Here the CDR3 reads CASSLAGVNTGELFF. DNA of the CDR3: TGTGCCAGCAGCTTAGCAGGGGTGAACACCGGGGAGCTGTTTTTT.

The chain uses TRBV7-9 and TRBJ1-5; D is unclear. V lost 3 bases to trimming and J lost 6 bases, with 6 bases between them. CDR1 is SEHNR, CDR2 FQNEAQ, per germline (reference sequence). The CDR3 length is 12 residues. In DNA, the CDR3 is TGTGCCAGCAGCTTGGCGGGTCAGCCCCAGCATTTT. Protein sequence: CASSLAGQPQHF.

The chain employs TRBV7-2 and TRBJ2-7, with 8 bases aligning to TRBD1. J gave up 5 bases and V 4 bases, and 7 bases lay outside the gene matches. The CDR3 consists of 14 residues. Germline V gene data show CDR1 as SGHTA and CDR2 as FQGNSA. Here the CDR3 reads CASSYWTGRDEQYF. CDR3 DNA: TGTGCCAGCAGCTACTGGACAGGGCGCGACGAGCAGTACTTC.

This chain joins TRBV5-6 and TRBJ2-7, with 7 bases identical to TRBD1. The CDR3 runs to 15 residues. V lost 1 base, J lost 9 bases, and 13 bases stayed unmatched. Germline CDR1 and CDR2: SGHDT and YYEEEE. The CDR3 spells CASSLLPIQGTRQYF. CDR3 nucleotide sequence: TGTGCCAGCAGCTTGCTTCCGATACAGGGGACAAGGCAGTACTTC. Full variable domain (rest looked up from reference TRBV5-6 and TRBJ2-7): DAGVTQSPTHLIKTRGQQVTLRCSPKSGHDTVSWYQQALGQGPQFIFQYYEEEERQRGNFPDRFSGHQFPNYSSELNVNALLLGDSALYLCASSLLPIQGTRQYFGPGTRLTVT.

The chain's CDR3 is CASSLGTGGGYEQYF. The CDR3 region has the DNA TGCGCCAGCAGCTTAGGGACAGGGGGGGGCTACGAGCAGTACTTC. The J gene is TRBJ2-7, the V gene TRBV5-1; 11 bases align to TRBD1. Germline-derived CDR1 and CDR2 are SGHRS and YFSETQ. Trimming removed 2 bases from V and 3 bases from J; junction bases left unmatched: 4. The CDR3 has 15 amino acids.

The V gene is TRBV5-1, the J gene TRBJ2-3; maybe TRBD2 (6 bases). Germline CDR1 is SGHRS and CDR2 is YFSETQ. CDR3 size: 16 residues. Trimming removed 0 bases from V and 2 bases from J, with 13 bases in between. As DNA, the CDR3 is TGCGCCAGCAGCTTGGTGGGGCGGGGATCCACAGATACGCAGTATTTT. Its translation: CASSLVGRGSTDTQYF.

In its sample, this clone is medium-sized. The chain couples TRBV5-1 to TRBJ1-6; no definite D call. Germline-derived CDR1 and CDR2 are SGHRS and YFSETQ. V was shortened by 0 bases and J by 15 bases, with 16 bases between the two germline ends. The CDR3 is 14 residues long. CDR3 DNA sequence: TGCGCCAGCAGCTTGGGCAAGGCCCCGGATGGCCTCCACTTT. It yields the protein CASSLGKAPDGLHF. The full variable domain, its missing parts supplied by reference TRBV5-1 and TRBJ1-6, is KAGVTQTPRYLIKTRGQQVTLSCSPISGHRSVSWYQQTPGQGLQFLFEYFSETQRNKGNFPGRFSGRQFSNSRSEMNVSTLELGDSALYLCASSLGKAPDGLHFGNGTRLTVT.

CDR3 nucleotide sequence: TGTGCCAGCAGCTTAGCTGAGGCAGAGACCCAGTACTTC. Protein: CASSLAEAETQYF. This chain joins TRBV6-6 and TRBJ2-5; the D is unclear. The V gene lost 6 bases and the J gene lost 4 bases, with 12 bases spanning the gap. The CDR3 spans 13 residues. Looked up from germline, CDR1 is MNHNY and CDR2 is SVGAGI (reference sequence).

The chain joins TRBV28 to TRBJ2-3, with 12 bases matching TRBD2. This CDR3 is 17 amino acids long. V shed 5 bases, J shed 4 bases, and the junction held 10 bases outside the gene matches. CDR1 MDHEN and CDR2 SYDVKM come from the germline V gene. The chain's CDR3 is CASSLWLAGGPSDTQYF. In nucleotides, the CDR3 is TGTGCCAGCAGTCTCTGGCTAGCGGGGGGGCCGTCAGATACGCAGTATTTT. The entire variable domain, with the rest obtained from reference TRBV28 and TRBJ2-3, is as follows: DVKVTQSSRYLVKRTGEKVFLECVQDMDHENMFWYRQDPGLGLRLIYFSYDVKMKEKGDIPEGYSVSREKKERFSLILESASTNQTSMYLCASSLWLAGGPSDTQYFGPGTRLTVL.

This chain uses TRBV5-1 with TRBJ1-2; the match to TRBD1 covers 8 bases. Germline CDR1 reads SGHRS; CDR2 reads YFSETQ. The CDR3 sequence is 15 residues long. With 2 bases clipped from V and 7 bases from J, the junction kept 10 bases outside the gene matches. As DNA, the CDR3 is TGCGCCAGCAGCTTTGGCCGGGACAGGCTAAGTGGCTACACCTTC. Translation gives CASSFGRDRLSGYTF.